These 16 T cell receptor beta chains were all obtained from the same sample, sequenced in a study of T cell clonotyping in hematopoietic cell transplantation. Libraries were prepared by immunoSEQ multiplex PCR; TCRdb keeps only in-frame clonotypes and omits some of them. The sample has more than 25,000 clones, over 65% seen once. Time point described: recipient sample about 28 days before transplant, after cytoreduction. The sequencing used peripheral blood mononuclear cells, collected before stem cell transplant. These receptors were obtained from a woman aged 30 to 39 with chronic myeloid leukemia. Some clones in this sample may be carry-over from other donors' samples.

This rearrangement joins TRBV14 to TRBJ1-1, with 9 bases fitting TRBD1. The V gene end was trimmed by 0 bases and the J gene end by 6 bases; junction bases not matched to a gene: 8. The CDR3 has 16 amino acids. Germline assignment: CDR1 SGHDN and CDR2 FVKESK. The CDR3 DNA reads TGTGCCAGCAGCCAAGAGACCGGACAGGGGTCGGCTGAAGCTTTCTTT. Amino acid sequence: CASSQETGQGSAEAFF. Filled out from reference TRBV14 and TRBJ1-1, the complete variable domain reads EAGVTQFPSHSVIEKGQTVTLRCDPISGHDNLYWYRRVMGKEIKFLLHFVKESKQDESGMPNNRFLAERTGGTYSTLKVQPAELEDSGVYFCASSQETGQGSAEAFFGQGTRLTVV.

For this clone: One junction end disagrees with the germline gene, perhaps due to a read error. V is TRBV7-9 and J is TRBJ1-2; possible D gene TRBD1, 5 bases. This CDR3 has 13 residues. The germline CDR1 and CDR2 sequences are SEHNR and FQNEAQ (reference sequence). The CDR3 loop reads CASSSNSGLTLLF. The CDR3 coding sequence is TGTGCCAGCAGCTCCAATTCGGGACTTACCCTCCTCTTC. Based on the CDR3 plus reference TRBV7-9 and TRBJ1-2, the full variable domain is DTGVSQNPRHKITKRGQNVTFRCDPISEHNRLYWYRQTLGQGPEFLTYFQNEAQLEKSRLLSDRFSAERPKGSFSTLEIQRTEQGDSAMYLCASSSNSGLTLLFGSGTRLTVV.

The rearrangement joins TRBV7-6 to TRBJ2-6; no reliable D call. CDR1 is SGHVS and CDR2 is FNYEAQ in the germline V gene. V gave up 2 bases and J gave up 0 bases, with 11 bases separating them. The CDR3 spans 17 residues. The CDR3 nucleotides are TGTGCCAGCAGCTTATTTAGTCCGACCTCTGGGGCCAACGTCCTGACTTTC. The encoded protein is CASSLFSPTSGANVLTF.

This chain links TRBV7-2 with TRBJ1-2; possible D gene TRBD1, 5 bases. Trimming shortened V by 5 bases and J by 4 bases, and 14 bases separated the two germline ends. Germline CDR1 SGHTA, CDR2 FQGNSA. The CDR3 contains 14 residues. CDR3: CASSPAGLLYGYTF. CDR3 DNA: TGTGCCAGCAGCCCAGCGGGACTGCTCTATGGCTACACCTTC.

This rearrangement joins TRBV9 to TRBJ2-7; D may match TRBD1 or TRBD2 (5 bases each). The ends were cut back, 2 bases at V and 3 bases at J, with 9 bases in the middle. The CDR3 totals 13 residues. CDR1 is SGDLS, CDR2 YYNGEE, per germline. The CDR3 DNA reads TGTGCCAGCAGCGTCATGGGGGACTACGAGCAGTACTTC. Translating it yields CASSVMGDYEQYF. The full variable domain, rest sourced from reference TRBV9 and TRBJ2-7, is DSGVTQTPKHLITATGQRVTLRCSPRSGDLSVYWYQQSLDQGLQFLIQYYNGEERAKGNILERFSAQQFPDLHSELNLSSLELGDSALYFCASSVMGDYEQYFGPGTRLTVT.

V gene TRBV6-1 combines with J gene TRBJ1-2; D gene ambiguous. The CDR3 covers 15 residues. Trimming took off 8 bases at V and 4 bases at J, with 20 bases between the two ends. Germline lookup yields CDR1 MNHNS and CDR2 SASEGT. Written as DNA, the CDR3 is TGTGCCAGCGACTTAACAGCATACACTAGCTATGGCTACACCTTC. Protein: CASDLTAYTSYGYTF.

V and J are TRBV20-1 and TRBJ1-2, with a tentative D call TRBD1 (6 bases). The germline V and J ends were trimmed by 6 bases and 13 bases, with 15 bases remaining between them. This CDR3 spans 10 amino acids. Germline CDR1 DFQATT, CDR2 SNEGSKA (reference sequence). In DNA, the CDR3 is TGCAGTGCCTGGGGGCAGCACCTCACCTTC. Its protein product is CSAWGQHLTF.

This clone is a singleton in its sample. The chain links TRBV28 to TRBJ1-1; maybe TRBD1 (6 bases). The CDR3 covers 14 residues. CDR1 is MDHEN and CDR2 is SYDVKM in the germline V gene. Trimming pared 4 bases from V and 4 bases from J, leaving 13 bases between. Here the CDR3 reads CASSSGGGRTEAFF. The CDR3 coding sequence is TGTGCCAGCAGTTCAGGAGGGGGGCGCACTGAAGCTTTCTTT.

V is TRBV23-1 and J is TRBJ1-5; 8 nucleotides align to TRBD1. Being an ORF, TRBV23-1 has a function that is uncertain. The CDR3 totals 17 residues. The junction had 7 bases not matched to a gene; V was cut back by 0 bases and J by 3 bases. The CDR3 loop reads CASSQSVPTGANQPQHF. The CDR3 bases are TGCGCCAGCAGTCAATCAGTCCCGACAGGGGCCAATCAGCCCCAGCATTTT.

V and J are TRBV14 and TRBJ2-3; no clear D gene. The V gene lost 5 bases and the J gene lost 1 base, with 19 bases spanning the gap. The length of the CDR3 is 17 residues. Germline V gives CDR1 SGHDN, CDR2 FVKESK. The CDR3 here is CASSSPPTWTGTDTQYF. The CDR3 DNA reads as TGTGCCAGCAGCTCCCCCCCGACGTGGACGGGCACAGATACGCAGTATTTT.

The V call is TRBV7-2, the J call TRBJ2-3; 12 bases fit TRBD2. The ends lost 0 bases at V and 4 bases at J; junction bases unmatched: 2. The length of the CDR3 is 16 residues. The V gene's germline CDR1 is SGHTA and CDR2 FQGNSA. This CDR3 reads CASSLARLAGADTQYF. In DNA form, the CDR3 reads TGTGCCAGCAGCTTAGCCAGACTAGCGGGGGCAGATACGCAGTATTTT.

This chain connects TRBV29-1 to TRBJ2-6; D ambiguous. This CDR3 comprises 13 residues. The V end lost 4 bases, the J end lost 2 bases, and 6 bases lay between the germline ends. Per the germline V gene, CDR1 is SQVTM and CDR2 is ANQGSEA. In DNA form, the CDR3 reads TGCAGCGTTGCAGAAACTGGGGCCAACGTCCTGACTTTC. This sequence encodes CSVAETGANVLTF.

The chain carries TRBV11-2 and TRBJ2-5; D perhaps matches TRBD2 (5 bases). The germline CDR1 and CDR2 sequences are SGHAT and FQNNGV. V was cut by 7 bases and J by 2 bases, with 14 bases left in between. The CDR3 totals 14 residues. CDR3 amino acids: CASNYGAGQETQYF. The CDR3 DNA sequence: TGTGCCAGCAACTACGGTGCGGGTCAAGAGACCCAGTACTTC.

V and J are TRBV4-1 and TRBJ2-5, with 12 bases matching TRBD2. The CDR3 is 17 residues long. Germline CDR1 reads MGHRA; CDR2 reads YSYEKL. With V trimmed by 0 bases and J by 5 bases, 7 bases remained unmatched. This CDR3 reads CASSQDLPGLAGETQYF. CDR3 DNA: TGCGCCAGCAGCCAAGATCTACCAGGACTAGCGGGGGAGACCCAGTACTTC.

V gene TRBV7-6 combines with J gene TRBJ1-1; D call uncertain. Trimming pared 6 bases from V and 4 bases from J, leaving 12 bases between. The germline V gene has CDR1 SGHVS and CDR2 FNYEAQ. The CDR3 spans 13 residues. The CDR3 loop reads CASSSLRGTEAFF. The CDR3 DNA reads TGTGCCAGCAGTTCTCTTCGGGGCACTGAAGCTTTCTTT.

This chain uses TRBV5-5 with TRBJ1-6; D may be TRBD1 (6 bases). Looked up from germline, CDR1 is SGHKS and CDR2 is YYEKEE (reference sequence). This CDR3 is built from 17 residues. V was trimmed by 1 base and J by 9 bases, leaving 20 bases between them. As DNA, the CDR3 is TGTGCCAGCAGCTTGTCCACCTACAGGGAGGTTGGTTCACCCCTCCACTTT. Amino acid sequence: CASSLSTYREVGSPLHF.